This T cell receptor (beta chain) was sequenced in a study of T cells in Graves' hyperthyroidism and ophthalmopathy. General observations from the study: In the analysis, a 13 V-J model separated ophthalmopathy from stable hyperthyroidism. In blood, most of the thyroid clonotypes expanded above 0.001 were also present.

Absence of ophthalmopathy progression within 18 months defined stable Graves' hyperthyroidism. In patients aged 18 to 65, hyperthyroidism was newly diagnosed, with duration under 2 months. Ten or more counts support this clonotype. Its antigen is not known. What was amplified from RNA transcripts were TCR beta CDR3 regions. First-round RT-PCR of the TCR CDR3 relied on the HTBI primer set. Each CDR3 protein gets one entry after TCRdb re-called the multiplex PCR reads with MiXCR. The sample lists under 800,000 distinct CDR3 sequences, approximately 15% seen once, with 10% in the top ten. The sequencing input was blood. This receptor was obtained from a woman aged 18 to 35 with Graves' hyperthyroidism.

CDR3 bases: TGCAGTGCTCCGGGACAGGGGGCCACTGAAGCTTTCTTT. Translation: CSAPGQGATEAFF. The J gene is TRBJ1-1, the V gene TRBV20-1, with 12 bases identical to TRBD1. The CDR3 totals 13 residues. Germline assignment: CDR1 DFQATT and CDR2 SNEGSKA (reference sequence). Germline trimming cut 5 bases from V and 4 bases from J; bases unmatched to any gene: 2.